The TCR beta chain described here comes from a study of T cell repertoires in cytomegalovirus infection. The wider study: An indication of both CMV infection and matching HLA type came from public TCR beta signatures.

This clonotype came up many times. Its antigen is currently unknown. TCRdb re-called the reads with MiXCR, one entry per CDR3 protein. Among hundreds of thousands of distinct CDR3 sequences listed, more than 8% were seen once. V was clipped by 0 bases and J by 4 bases; unmatched bases: 4. From germline, CDR1 is LGHNA and CDR2 YSLEER. The CDR3 extends over 15 amino acids. Study results and limitations: Dominant in the ex vivo response were TCR beta clonotypes restricted by HLA-C and specific for CMV. Public TCR beta family frequency separated CMV-and-HLA carriers, including in an independent cohort.

Sequencing was performed on PBMCs. The J gene is TRBJ2-5, the V gene TRBV4-3, with 8 bases matching TRBD1. The sequence came from a human donor in good health (CMV status not recorded). Some clones in this sample may be carry-over from other donors' samples. DNA for the CDR3: TGCGCCAGCAGCCAAGATAGGGGGACAGGAGAGACCCAGTACTTC. Translating it yields CASSQDRGTGETQYF.